This record looks at one T cell receptor beta chain sequence and its context. Its antigen is unknown. This record belongs to a study of graft-versus-host responses after intestinal transplantation. Study-wide background: Induction using anti-thymocyte globulin, followed by tacrolimus and steroids for approximately three years, was given to all recipients.

Graft specimens yielded both intraepithelial and lamina propria lymphocytes. Sequencing used immunoSEQ multiplex PCR; TCRdb keeps in-frame clones, though not all of them. Of roughly 19,000 clones detected, under 75% appear once; the ten largest clones hold around 8.2%. Broader study findings: Individuals carrying graft-donor T cell macrochimerism showed high graft-versus-host to host-versus-graft clonal ratios in allografts. Marrow from the recipient contained GvH clones, some of which had appeared first in ileum or blood.

The origin of this receptor is a human patient who received an intestinal transplant, so some T cells may come from the graft donor. Sequenced material: ileum tissue, taken approximately three weeks after intestinal transplant.

The CDR3 DNA is TGTGCCAGCAGCTTAGTGCTGCACAGGGGAGAGACCCAGTACTTC. It encodes CASSLVLHRGETQYF. The chain employs TRBV7-9 and TRBJ2-5; 7 bases are shared with TRBD1. The CDR3 runs to 15 residues. V was clipped by 1 base and J by 4 bases; unmatched bases: 6. Germline values: CDR1 SEHNR, CDR2 FQNEAQ (reference sequence).